The following is a TCR beta chain sequence with its context. The antigen remains undetermined. This entry comes from a study of shared clonotypes between healthy human individuals. This CDR3 is 14 amino acids long. Trimming stripped 0 bases from V and 3 bases from J, with 9 bases between. The germline V gene encodes CDR1 SGHNT and CDR2 YYREEE (reference sequence). Whole-study results and caveats: Only blood underwent sampling, and tissue repertoires likely differ.

The protocol was immunoSEQ multiplex PCR, while the TCRdb copy is restricted to in-frame clones and leaves out a portion. The table has 2 million to 2.5 million clones, under 95% seen once. The sample taken for sequencing was naive CD4+ T cells from PBMCs. The subset denotes: CD45RA+ positively selected. This sequence was found in a man aged 18 to 35 in good health. Some clones in this sample may be carry-over from other donors' samples. The rearrangement links TRBV5-4 to TRBJ1-1; D remains ambiguous. The CDR3 DNA reads as TGTGCCAGCAGCTTGGGAGGCGGTGACACTGAAGCTTTCTTT. Protein sequence: CASSLGGGDTEAFF.